This entry concerns a single T cell receptor beta chain. Its specificity is not known. The sample belongs to a study of beta chain features in type 1 diabetes. At the level of the study: Age and gender were similar between patients and healthy donors, as were cell yields. Study-level points and caveats: Researchers reported that naive, central memory and Treg TCRB repertoires appeared more similar in patients than in healthy donors. Shorter templates might be favored by PCR, and equally so in patients and in controls. Within each of all four CD4+ subsets, Type 1 diabetes patients had TCRB CDR3s that were moderately but significantly shorter.

The authors reverse transcribed all of the isolated RNA, so sequencing captured expressed TCRB transcripts. Repertoires were generated with immunoSEQ multiplex PCR, while TCRdb's copy carries only in-frame clones and drops some. The sample includes a few hundred thousand clones, 9.6% of them seen just once. Each of the sorted populations had a purity greater than 95%. The CDR3 is made up of 15 amino acids. Trimming at V came to 5 bases and at J to 7 bases, leaving 11 bases not matched to a gene. Germline loops: CDR1 SGHAT, CDR2 FQNNGV. The TCR comes from a man between 25 and 39 years old with type 1 diabetes. The V and J genes are TRBV11-2 and TRBJ1-2; the match to TRBD1 covers 9 bases. Source material: central memory CD4+ T cells from blood. As DNA, the CDR3 is TGTGCCAGCAGCCCATGGACAGGGGAGGGCAGTGGCTACACCTTC. Amino acids: CASSPWTGEGSGYTF.